This T cell receptor (beta chain) was identified in a study of tumor-infiltrating lymphocytes in primary liver carcinoma. General observations from the study: Against blood, tumors held a significantly higher top-250-clone fraction (p = 0.039).

Constant-region priming of approximately 500 ng total RNA yielded TCR beta cDNA. The TCR beta library was amplified through three nested multiplex PCR rounds in a modified ARM-PCR procedure. For around 9 cycles apiece, the opening two PCR rounds ran with TRBV1-TRBV30 forward primers and a C-beta reverse primer. One entry per CDR3 protein results from TCRdb running MiXCR on the multiplex PCR reads. The data show around 80,000 distinct CDR3 sequences, approximately 62% seen once. Co-extracted RNA and DNA came from around 18-30 mg of unsorted bulk tissue. Surgical resection was used to treat these primary liver carcinoma patients. V dropped 1 base and J dropped 9 bases, with 26 bases sitting between them. Per germline, CDR1 SGDLS and CDR2 YYNGEE. The CDR3 spans 18 residues. In the case of this clonotype: Its antigen remains unidentified.

This TCR was sampled from a man in his forties or fifties with primary liver carcinoma and hepatitis B virus infection. The material sequenced was tumor-adjacent normal liver tissue. The chain combines TRBV9 with TRBJ2-1, with D perhaps TRBD2 (5 bases). CDR3 bases: TGTGCCAGCAGCGTACCCAGGTGGTTAGCCGTGACAAGCGGTGAGCAGTTCTTC. It codes for CASSVPRWLAVTSGEQFF.